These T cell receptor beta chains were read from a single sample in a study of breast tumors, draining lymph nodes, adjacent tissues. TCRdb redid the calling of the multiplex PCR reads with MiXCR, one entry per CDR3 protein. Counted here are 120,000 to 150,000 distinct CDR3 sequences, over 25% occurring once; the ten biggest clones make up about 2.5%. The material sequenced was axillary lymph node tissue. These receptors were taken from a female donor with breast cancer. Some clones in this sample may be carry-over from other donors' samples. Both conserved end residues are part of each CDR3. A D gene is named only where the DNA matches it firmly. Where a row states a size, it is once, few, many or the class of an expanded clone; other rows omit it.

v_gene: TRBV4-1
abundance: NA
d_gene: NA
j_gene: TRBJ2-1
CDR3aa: CVSSLEVPGLTLIEQLF
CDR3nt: TGCGTCAGCAGCCTGGAGGTCCCGGGACTGACCTTAATTGAGCAGCTCTTC

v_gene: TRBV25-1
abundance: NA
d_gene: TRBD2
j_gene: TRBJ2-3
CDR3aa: CASSASLAGGTDTQYF
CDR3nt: TGTGCCAGCAGTGCTAGTCTAGCGGGGGGCACAGATACGCAGTATTTT

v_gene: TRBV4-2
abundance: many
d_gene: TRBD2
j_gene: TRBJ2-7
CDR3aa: CASSQDWASGGAQGNEQYF
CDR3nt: TGTGCCAGCAGCCAAGATTGGGCCAGCGGGGGGGCCCAGGGGAACGAGCAGTACTTC

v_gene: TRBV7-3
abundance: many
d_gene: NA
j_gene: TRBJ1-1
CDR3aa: CASSLAGQAEAFF
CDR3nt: TGTGCCAGCAGCTTGGCAGGGCAGGCTGAAGCTTTCTTT

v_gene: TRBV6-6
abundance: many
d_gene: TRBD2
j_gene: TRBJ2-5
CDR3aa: CASSYFPSGGGETQYF
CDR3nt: TGTGCCAGCAGTTACTTCCCTAGCGGGGGTGGGGAGACCCAGTACTTC

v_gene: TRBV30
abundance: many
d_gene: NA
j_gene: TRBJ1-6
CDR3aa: CAWRGANSPLHF
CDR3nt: TGTGCCTGGAGGGGGGCCAATTCACCCCTCCACTTT

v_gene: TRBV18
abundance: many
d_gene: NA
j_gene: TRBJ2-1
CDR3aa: CASSPLSVGRNEQFF
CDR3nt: TGTGCCAGCTCACCATTGAGCGTAGGGCGCAATGAGCAGTTCTTC

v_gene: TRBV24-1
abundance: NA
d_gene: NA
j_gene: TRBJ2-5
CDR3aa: CATSTGETQYF
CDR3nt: TGTGCCACCAGCACAGGGGAGACCCAGTACTTC

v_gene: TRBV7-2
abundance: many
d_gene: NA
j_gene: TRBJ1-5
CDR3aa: CASSLMPGYQPQHF
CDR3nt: TGTGCCAGCAGCCTAATGCCAGGCTATCAGCCCCAGCATTTT

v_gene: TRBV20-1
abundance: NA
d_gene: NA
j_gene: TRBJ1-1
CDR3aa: CSASRGVNTEAFF
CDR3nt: TGCAGTGCCAGCCGGGGAGTGAACACTGAAGCTTTCTTT

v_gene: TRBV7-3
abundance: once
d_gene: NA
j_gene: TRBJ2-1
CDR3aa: CASSLWGMSYNEQFF
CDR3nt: TGTGCCAGCAGCTTATGGGGTATGTCTTACAATGAGCAGTTCTTC

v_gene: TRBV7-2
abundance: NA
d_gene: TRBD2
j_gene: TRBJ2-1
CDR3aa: CASSLTSGAYNEQPF
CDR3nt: TGTGCCAGCAGCTTGACTAGCGGGGCTTACAATGAGCAGCCCTTC

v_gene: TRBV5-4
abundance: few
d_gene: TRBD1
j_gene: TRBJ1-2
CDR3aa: CAGSLAPGQGILDTF
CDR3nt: TGTGCCGGCAGCTTGGCTCCGGGACAGGGGATTTTGGACACCTTC

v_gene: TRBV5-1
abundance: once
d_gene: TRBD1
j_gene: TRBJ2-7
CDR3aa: CASSLAGQGKVEQYF
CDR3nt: TGCGCCAGCAGCTTGGCGGGACAGGGGAAGGTCGAGCAGTACTTC

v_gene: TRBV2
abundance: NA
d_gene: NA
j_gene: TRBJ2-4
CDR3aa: CASSDSGTAKNIQYF
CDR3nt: TGTGCCAGCAGCGACTCAGGTACTGCCAAAAACATTCAGTACTTC

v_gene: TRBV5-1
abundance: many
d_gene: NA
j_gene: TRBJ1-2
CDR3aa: CASSPTVSPETYGYTF
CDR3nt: TGCGCCAGCAGCCCGACGGTCAGCCCGGAGACATATGGCTACACCTTC

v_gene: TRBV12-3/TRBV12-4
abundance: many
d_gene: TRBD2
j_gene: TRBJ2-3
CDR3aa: CASSFSGGADTQYF
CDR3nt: TGTGCCAGCAGTTTTAGCGGGGGGGCAGATACGCAGTATTTT

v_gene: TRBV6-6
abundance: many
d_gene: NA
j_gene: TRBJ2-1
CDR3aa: CASREVAAAF
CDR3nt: TGTGCCAGCCGAGAGGTAGCAGCGGCTTTC

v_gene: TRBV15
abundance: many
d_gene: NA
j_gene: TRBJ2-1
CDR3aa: CATSRDVAYNEQFF
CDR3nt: TGTGCCACCAGCAGAGATGTCGCCTACAATGAGCAGTTCTTC

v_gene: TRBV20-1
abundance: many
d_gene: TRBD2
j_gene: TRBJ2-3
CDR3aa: CSAAGEFVTDTQYF
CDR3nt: TGCAGTGCCGCGGGGGAATTCGTCACAGATACGCAGTATTTT

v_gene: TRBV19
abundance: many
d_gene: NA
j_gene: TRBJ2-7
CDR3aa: CASSSQSSQTGRYEQYF
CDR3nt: TGTGCCAGTAGTTCTCAATCCTCTCAGACAGGTCGGTACGAGCAGTACTTC

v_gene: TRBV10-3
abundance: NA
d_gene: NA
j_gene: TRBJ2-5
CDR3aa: CAIKKSGLEIQYF
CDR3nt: TGTGCCATCAAAAAAAGCGGGCTTGAGATCCAGTACTTC

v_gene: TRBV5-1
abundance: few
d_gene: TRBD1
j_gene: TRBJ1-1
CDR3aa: CASSLKTGKNTEAFF
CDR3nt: TGCGCCAGCAGCTTAAAGACAGGGAAGAACACTGAAGCTTTCTTT

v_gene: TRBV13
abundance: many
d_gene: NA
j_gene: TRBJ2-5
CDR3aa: CASSLHTQETQYF
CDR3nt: TGTGCCAGCAGCTTACACACCCAAGAGACCCAGTACTTC

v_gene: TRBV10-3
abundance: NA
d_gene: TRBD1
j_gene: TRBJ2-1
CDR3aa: CAISEGDRTDDEQFF
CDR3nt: TGTGCCATCAGTGAAGGGGACAGAACAGACGATGAGCAGTTCTTC

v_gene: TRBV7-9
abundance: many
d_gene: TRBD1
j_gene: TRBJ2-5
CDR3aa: CASSLGTGWETQYF
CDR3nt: TGTGCCAGCAGCTTAGGGACAGGGTGGGAGACCCAGTACTTC

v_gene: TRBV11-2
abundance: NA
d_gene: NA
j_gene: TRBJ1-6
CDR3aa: CASSFKGFNSPLHF
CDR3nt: TGTGCCAGCAGCTTCAAGGGGTTCAATTCACCCCTCCACTTT

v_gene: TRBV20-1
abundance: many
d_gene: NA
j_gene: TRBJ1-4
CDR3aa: CSARPHNDEKLFF
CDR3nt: TGCAGTGCTAGGCCCCATAATGATGAAAAACTGTTTTTT

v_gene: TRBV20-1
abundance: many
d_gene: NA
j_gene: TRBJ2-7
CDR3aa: CSARNRVFSEQYF
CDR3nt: TGCAGTGCTAGAAACAGGGTTTTTTCCGAGCAGTACTTC

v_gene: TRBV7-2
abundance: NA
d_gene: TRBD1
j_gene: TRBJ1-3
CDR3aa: CASSRDSSSGNTIYF
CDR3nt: TGTGCCAGCAGCCGGGACAGTTCTTCTGGAAACACCATATATTTT

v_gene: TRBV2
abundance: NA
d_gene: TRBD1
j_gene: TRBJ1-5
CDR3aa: CASTEGQPAVETQHF
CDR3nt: TGTGCCAGCACGGAGGGACAGCCGGCGGTGGAGACCCAGCATTTT

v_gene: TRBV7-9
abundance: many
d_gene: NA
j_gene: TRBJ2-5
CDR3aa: CASSLDSQETQYF
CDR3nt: TGTGCCAGCAGCTTAGACAGCCAAGAGACCCAGTACTTC

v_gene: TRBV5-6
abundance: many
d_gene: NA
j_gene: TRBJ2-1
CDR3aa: CASSLGGGPQFF
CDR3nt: TGTGCCAGCAGCTTGGGGGGGGGCCCGCAGTTCTTC

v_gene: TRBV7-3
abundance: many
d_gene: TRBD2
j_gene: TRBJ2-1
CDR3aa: CASSRLGTSGPQGQFF
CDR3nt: TGTGCCAGCAGCCGCCTGGGGACTAGCGGGCCCCAGGGGCAGTTCTTC

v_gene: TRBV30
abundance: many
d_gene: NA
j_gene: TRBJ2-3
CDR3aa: CAWSRDTSTDTQYF
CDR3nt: TGTGCCTGGAGTCGGGACACGAGCACAGATACGCAGTATTTT

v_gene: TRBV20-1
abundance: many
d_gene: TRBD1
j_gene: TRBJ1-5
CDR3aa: CSAVGQSTQPQHF
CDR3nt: TGCAGTGCTGTGGGACAGTCGACTCAGCCCCAGCATTTT

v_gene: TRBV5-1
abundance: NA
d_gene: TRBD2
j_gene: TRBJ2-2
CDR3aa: CASSLPGGNTGELFF
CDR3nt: TGCGCCAGCAGCTTGCCGGGGGGAAACACCGGGGAGCTGTTTTTT

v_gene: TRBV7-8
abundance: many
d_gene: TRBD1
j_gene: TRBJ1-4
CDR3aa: CASSSGQATNEKLFF
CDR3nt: TGTGCCAGCAGCTCAGGACAGGCAACTAATGAAAAACTGTTTTTT

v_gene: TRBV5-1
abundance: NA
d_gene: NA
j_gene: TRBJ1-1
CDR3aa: CASSLTPSALGSWDRTEAFF
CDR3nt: TGCGCCAGCAGCTTGACTCCATCGGCCTTAGGGAGTTGGGATCGAACTGAAGCTTTCTTT

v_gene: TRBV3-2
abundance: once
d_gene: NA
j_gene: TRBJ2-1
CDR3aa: CASSQGRDGTDTQFF
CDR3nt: TGTGCCAGCAGCCAAGGAAGGGACGGCACAGATACGCAGTTCTTC

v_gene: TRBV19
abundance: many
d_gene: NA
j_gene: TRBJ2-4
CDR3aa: CASSIMGGAKNIQYF
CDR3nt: TGTGCCAGTAGTATTATGGGGGGTGCCAAAAACATTCAGTACTTC

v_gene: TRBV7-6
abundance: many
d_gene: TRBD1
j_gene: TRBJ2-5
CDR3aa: CASSLFQGERETQYF
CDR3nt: TGTGCCAGCAGCTTGTTTCAGGGGGAGAGAGAGACCCAGTACTTC

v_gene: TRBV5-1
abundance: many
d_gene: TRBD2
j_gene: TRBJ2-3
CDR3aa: CASGGETDTQYF
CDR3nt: TGCGCCAGCGGGGGGGAAACAGATACGCAGTATTTT

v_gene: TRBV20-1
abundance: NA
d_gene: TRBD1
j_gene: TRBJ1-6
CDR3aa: CSARTGGENSPLHF
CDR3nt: TGCAGTGCTAGGACAGGGGGCGAAAATTCACCCCTCCACTTT

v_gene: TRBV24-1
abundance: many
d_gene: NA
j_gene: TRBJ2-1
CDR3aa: CATSDPKGQGHEQFF
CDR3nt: TGTGCCACCAGTGACCCTAAAGGCCAGGGGCATGAGCAGTTCTTC

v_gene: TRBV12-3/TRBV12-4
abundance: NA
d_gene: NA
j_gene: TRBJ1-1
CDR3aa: CASSFRKTSNTEAFF
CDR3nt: TGTGCCAGCAGTTTCCGGAAAACCTCGAACACTGAAGCTTTCTTT

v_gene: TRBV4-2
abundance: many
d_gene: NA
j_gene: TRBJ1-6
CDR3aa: CASSTIQGRNYNSPLHF
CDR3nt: TGTGCCAGCAGCACCATTCAGGGTAGGAACTATAATTCACCCCTCCACTTT

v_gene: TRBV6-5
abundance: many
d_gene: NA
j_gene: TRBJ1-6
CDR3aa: CASKEGAYNSPLHF
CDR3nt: TGTGCCAGCAAGGAGGGGGCCTATAATTCACCCCTCCACTTT

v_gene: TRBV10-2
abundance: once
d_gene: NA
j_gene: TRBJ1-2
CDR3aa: CASSEVGVAF
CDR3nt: TGCGCCAGCAGTGAAGTAGGGGTCGCTTTC

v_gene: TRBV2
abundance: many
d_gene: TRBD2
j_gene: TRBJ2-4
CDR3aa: CASSEDHPGGASKNIQYF
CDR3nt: TGTGCCAGCAGTGAAGACCATCCCGGGGGGGCTAGCAAAAACATTCAGTACTTC